A selection of T cell receptor beta chains follows, all from one sample in a study of early stage breast cancer tumors. TCRdb's copy holds only in-frame clones and misses some; the assay was immunoSEQ multiplex PCR. In the table there are tens of thousands of clones, around 75% of which are singletons. Sequenced material: blood. Every receptor here comes from a person aged 35-55 years with breast cancer. Both conserved end residues are part of each CDR3. The D gene is left open where the match is weak. Only part of the rows carry a size: once, few, many, or a class if the clone is expanded.

TRBJ1-1 | few | . | TRBV9 | TGTGCCAGCAGCGTAGGCCCACCGAACACTGAAGCTTTCTTT | CASSVGPPNTEAFF
TRBJ1-2 | . | . | TRBV30 | TGTGCCTGGAAGACTAACTATGGCTACACCTTC | CAWKTNYGYTF
TRBJ2-1 | few | TRBD1 | TRBV7-2 | TGTGCCAGCAGCTCCCCGGGACAGGGGGTGAATAGGCAGTTCTTC | CASSSPGQGVNRQFF
TRBJ1-1 | . | . | TRBV15 | TGTGCCACCAGCAGAGGACTTCTGGACACTGAAGCTTTCTTT | CATSRGLLDTEAFF
TRBJ1-1 | . | . | TRBV19 | TGTGCCAGTACCGAGGGGAGGTTGGGGAACACTGAAGCTTTCTTT | CASTEGRLGNTEAFF
TRBJ2-4 | . | . | TRBV15 | TGTGCCACCAGCAGAGAGGGAACGGGGATTCAGTACTTC | CATSREGTGIQYF
TRBJ1-4 | few | TRBD1 | TRBV2 | TGTGCCAGCAGTGAATGGGACAGGGGTGAAAAACTGTTTTTT | CASSEWDRGEKLFF
TRBJ1-2 | . | . | TRBV29-1 | TGCAGCGTCGAGGGGGAGACGGGGGGCTACACCTTC | CSVEGETGGYTF
TRBJ2-1 | . | TRBD2 | TRBV27 | TGTGCCAGTATAGCGGGAGGGATCTACAATGAGCAGTTCTTC | CASIAGGIYNEQFF
TRBJ2-3 | . | . | TRBV21-1 | TGTGCCAGCAGCGCATACCGAGGGGCATCTAGCACAGATACGCAGTATTTT | CASSAYRGASSTDTQYF
TRBJ2-1 | . | . | TRBV7-9 | TGTGCCAGCAGACTCTCTGGCCCCTACAATGAGCAGTTCTTC | CASRLSGPYNEQFF